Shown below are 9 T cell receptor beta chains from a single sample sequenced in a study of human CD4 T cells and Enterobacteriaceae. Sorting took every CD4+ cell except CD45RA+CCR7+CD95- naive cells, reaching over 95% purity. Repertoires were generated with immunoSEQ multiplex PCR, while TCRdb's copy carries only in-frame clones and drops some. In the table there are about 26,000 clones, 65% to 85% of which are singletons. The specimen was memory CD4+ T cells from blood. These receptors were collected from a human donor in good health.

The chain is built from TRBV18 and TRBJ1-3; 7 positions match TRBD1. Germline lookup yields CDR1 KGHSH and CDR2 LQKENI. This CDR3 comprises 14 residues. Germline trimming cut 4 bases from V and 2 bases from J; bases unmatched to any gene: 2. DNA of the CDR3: TGTGCCAGCTCACGCGACAGGGCTGGAAACACCATATATTTT. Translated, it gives CASSRDRAGNTIYF.

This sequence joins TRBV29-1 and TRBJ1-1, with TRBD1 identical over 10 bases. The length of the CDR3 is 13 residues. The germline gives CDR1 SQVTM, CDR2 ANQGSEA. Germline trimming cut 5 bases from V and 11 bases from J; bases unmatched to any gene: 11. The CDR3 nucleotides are TGCAGCGTTAAAGGGACAGGGGCCTCCGGGGCTTTCTTT. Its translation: CSVKGTGASGAFF.

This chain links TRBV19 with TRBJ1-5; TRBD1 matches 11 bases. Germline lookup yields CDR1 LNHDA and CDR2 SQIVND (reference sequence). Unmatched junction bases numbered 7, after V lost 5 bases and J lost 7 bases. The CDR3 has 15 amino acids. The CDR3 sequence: CASSFGQGAKQPQHF. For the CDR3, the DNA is TGTGCCAGTAGTTTCGGACAGGGGGCTAAACAGCCCCAGCATTTT.

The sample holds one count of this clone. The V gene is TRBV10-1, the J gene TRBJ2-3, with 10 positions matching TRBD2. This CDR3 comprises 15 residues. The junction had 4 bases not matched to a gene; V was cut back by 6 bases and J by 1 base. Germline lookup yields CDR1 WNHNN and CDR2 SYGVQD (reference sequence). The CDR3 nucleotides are TGCGCCAGCAGCGCCGGGACTAGCGGCACAGATACGCAGTATTTT. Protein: CASSAGTSGTDTQYF.

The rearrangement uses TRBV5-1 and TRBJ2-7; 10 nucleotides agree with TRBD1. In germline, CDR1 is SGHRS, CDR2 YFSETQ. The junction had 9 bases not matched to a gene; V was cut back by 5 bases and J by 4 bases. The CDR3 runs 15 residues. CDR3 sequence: CASRYTRDRGYEQYF. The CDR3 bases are TGCGCCAGCAGGTACACCCGGGACAGGGGTTACGAGCAGTACTTC.

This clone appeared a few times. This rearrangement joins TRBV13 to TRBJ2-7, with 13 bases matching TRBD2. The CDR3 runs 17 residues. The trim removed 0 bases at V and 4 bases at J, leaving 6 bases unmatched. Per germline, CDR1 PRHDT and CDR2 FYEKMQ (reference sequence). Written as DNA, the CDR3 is TGTGCCAGCAGCTTAGGGGTTGCGGGACTAGCGGGGTACGAGCAGTACTTC. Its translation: CASSLGVAGLAGYEQYF.

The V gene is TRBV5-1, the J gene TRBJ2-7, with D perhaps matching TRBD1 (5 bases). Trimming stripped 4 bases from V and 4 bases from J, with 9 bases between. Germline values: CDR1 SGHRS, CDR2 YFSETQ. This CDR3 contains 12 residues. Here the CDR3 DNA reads TGCGCCAGCAGCGAACAGGCTTACGAGCAGTACTTC. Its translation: CASSEQAYEQYF.

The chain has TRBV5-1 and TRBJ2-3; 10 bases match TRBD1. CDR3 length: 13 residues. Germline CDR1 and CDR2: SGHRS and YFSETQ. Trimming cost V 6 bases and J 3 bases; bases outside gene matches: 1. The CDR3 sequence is CASTGQGTDTQYF. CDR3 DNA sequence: TGCGCCAGCACGGGACAGGGGACAGATACGCAGTATTTT.

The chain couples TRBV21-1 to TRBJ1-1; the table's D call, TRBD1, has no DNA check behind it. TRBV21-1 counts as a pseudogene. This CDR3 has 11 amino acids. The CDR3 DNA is TGTGCCCCCCGGACAGTTTGGTCAGCTTTCTTT. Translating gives CAPRTVWSAFF.